A selection of T cell receptor beta chains follows, all from one sample in a study of blood T cell repertoires in COVID-19. Libraries were prepared by immunoSEQ multiplex PCR; TCRdb keeps only in-frame clonotypes and omits some of them. The sample consists of some 46,000 clones, 87% of them appearing once. The sequenced material came from peripheral blood. The receptors here all came from a human donor in a cohort sampled during active COVID-19. Each CDR3 is given with its conserved first and last residue. D genes are given only for firm matches. Clone size is not always given. Where it is, it says once, few, many or a class for expanded clones.

abundance,len,j_gene,d_gene,v_gene,CDR3aa,CDR3nt
.,12,TRBJ2-7,.,TRBV5-1,CASSPGSYEQYF,TGCGCCAGCAGCCCGGGCTCCTACGAGCAGTACTTC
.,16,TRBJ2-5,TRBD1,TRBV24-1,CATSEPMGQGEETQYF,TGTGCCACCAGTGAGCCCATGGGACAGGGAGAAGAGACCCAGTACTTC
.,16,TRBJ2-7,.,TRBV7-9,CASNSGGLPLRYEQYF,TGTGCCAGCAACTCAGGCGGGCTACCATTACGGTACGAGCAGTACTTC
.,15,TRBJ2-3,.,TRBV5-4,CASSKQPLSTDTQYF,TGTGCCAGCAGCAAACAGCCACTGAGCACAGATACGCAGTATTTT
.,11,TRBJ2-7,.,TRBV6-2/TRBV6-3,CASSRLEEQYF,TGTGCCAGCAGCCGACTAGAGGAGCAGTACTTC
.,15,TRBJ2-3,.,TRBV5-1,CASSRQGYRADTQYF,TGCGCCAGCAGCAGGCAGGGCTATCGGGCAGATACGCAGTATTTT
.,16,TRBJ2-5,.,TRBV14,CASSQDGGTRGETQYF,TGTGCCAGCAGCCAAGATGGAGGCACCCGCGGGGAGACCCAGTACTTC
.,14,TRBJ2-7,TRBD1,TRBV20-1,CSASDRGGSYEQYF,TGCAGTGCTAGTGACAGGGGCGGCTCCTACGAGCAGTACTTC
once,16,TRBJ2-1,TRBD2,TRBV28,CASSLWGGRQYNEQFF,TGTGCCAGCAGTTTATGGGGCGGGAGGCAATACAATGAGCAGTTCTTC
.,15,TRBJ1-5,.,TRBV19,CASKDREYSNQPQHF,TGTGCCAGTAAAGATCGGGAATATAGCAATCAGCCCCAGCATTTT
.,15,TRBJ2-3,.,TRBV28,CASSLNTGSTDTQYF,TGTGCCAGCAGCCTTAACACGGGAAGCACAGATACGCAGTATTTT
.,18,TRBJ2-7,TRBD2,TRBV27,CASSLAARIAGPTYEQYF,TGTGCCAGCAGTTTGGCAGCGCGGATAGCGGGACCCACCTACGAGCAGTACTTC
few,15,TRBJ1-5,.,TRBV15,CATSRDPGGNQPQHF,TGTGCCACCAGCAGAGACCCAGGGGGCAATCAGCCCCAGCATTTT
.,15,TRBJ1-3,.,TRBV4-3,CASSQDRQSGNTIYF,TGCGCCAGCAGCCAAGATCGACAGTCTGGAAACACCATATATTTT
once,13,TRBJ1-5,.,TRBV6-5,CASSPRGEQPQHF,TGTGCCAGCAGTCCCAGGGGCGAACAGCCCCAGCATTTT
.,14,TRBJ1-1,TRBD1,TRBV30,CAWSEGGRGTEAFF,TGTGCCTGGAGTGAAGGGGGCAGAGGCACTGAAGCTTTCTTT
few,15,TRBJ2-1,.,TRBV10-1,CASSPRERSYNEQFF,TGCGCCAGCAGTCCGAGGGAGCGGTCCTACAATGAGCAGTTCTTC
.,15,TRBJ1-4,.,TRBV18,CASSPFQQPNEKLFF,TGTGCCAGCTCACCTTTCCAACAGCCTAATGAAAAACTGTTTTTT
few,15,TRBJ2-5,.,TRBV6-6,CASSHRPGVGETQYF,TGTGCCAGCAGTCACCGCCCAGGGGTGGGGGAGACCCAGTACTTC
.,15,TRBJ2-4,TRBD2,TRBV20-1,CSASPSGRVIDIQYF,TGCAGTGCTAGTCCTAGCGGGAGGGTTATCGACATTCAGTACTTC
.,13,TRBJ1-5,.,TRBV6-2/TRBV6-3,CASSYSRTQPQHF,TGTGCCAGCAGTTACTCTAGAACTCAGCCCCAGCATTTT
.,15,TRBJ2-1,TRBD2,TRBV5-1,CASSPLDSGNNEQFF,TGCGCCAGCAGCCCCCTCGATAGCGGGAACAATGAGCAGTTCTTC
once,20,TRBJ2-3,.,TRBV24-1,CATSDFHSPLVGGSTDTQYF,TGTGCCACCAGTGATTTCCATTCCCCTTTAGTGGGAGGTAGCACAGATACGCAGTATTTT
.,15,TRBJ2-7,TRBD2,TRBV28,CASRPTSGGLSEQYF,TGTGCCAGCAGACCTACTAGCGGGGGCCTGAGCGAGCAGTACTTC
.,15,TRBJ2-1,TRBD2,TRBV28,CAGAPAGGVDNEQFF,TGTGCCGGAGCCCCAGCGGGAGGGGTGGACAATGAGCAGTTCTTC
once,19,TRBJ2-7,TRBD2,TRBV28,CASSLLIGGLAGGTYEQYF,TGTGCCAGCAGTTTACTCATAGGAGGACTAGCGGGAGGGACATACGAGCAGTACTTC
.,14,TRBJ1-6,.,TRBV27,CASSLRTYNSPLHF,TGTGCCAGCAGTTTGCGTACCTATAATTCACCCCTCCACTTT
.,16,TRBJ1-4,.,TRBV5-1,CASSFLGGRSNEKLFF,TGCGCCAGCAGCTTCCTAGGGGGACGCTCTAATGAAAAACTGTTTTTT
.,14,TRBJ2-7,TRBD2,TRBV11-2,CASSFVAGGYEQYF,TGTGCCAGCAGCTTCGTAGCGGGAGGATACGAGCAGTACTTC
.,16,TRBJ2-5,TRBD2,TRBV9,CASSSHPLAGVETQYF,TGTGCCAGCAGCTCCCATCCTCTAGCGGGAGTTGAGACCCAGTACTTC
.,13,TRBJ1-2,TRBD1,TRBV6-5,CASTPSGTGGYTF,TGTGCCAGCACCCCTTCCGGGACAGGCGGCTACACCTTC
few,14,TRBJ2-7,TRBD2,TRBV5-1,CASSLGLAVHEQYF,TGCGCCAGCAGCTTGGGACTAGCTGTCCACGAGCAGTACTTC
.,18,TRBJ2-6,TRBD2,TRBV7-2,CASSSRLAGSSGANVLTF,TGTGCCAGCAGCTCCCGACTAGCGGGGAGTTCTGGGGCCAACGTCCTGACTTTC
.,14,TRBJ1-6,.,TRBV28,CASSIGGQNSPLHF,TGTGCCAGCAGCATCGGGGGGCAGAATTCACCCCTCCACTTT
.,15,TRBJ2-2,TRBD2,TRBV27,CASSGWASGTGELFF,TGTGCCAGCAGCGGGTGGGCTAGCGGTACCGGGGAGCTGTTTTTT
.,13,TRBJ2-3,.,TRBV4-1,CASSRLTSDTQYF,TGCGCCAGCAGCCGACTGACTTCAGATACGCAGTATTTT
.,16,TRBJ2-3,TRBD2,TRBV7-3,CASSSLLASSTDTQYF,TGTGCCAGCAGCTCCCTACTAGCGTCTAGCACAGATACGCAGTATTTT
.,15,TRBJ2-3,.,TRBV5-1,CASSLEGLRADTQYF,TGCGCCAGCAGCTTGGAGGGTTTGAGGGCAGATACGCAGTATTTT
once,17,TRBJ2-6,TRBD1,TRBV24-1,CATRNWTGRTGANVLTF,TGTGCCACCAGGAATTGGACAGGGCGGACTGGGGCCAACGTCCTGACTTTC
.,15,TRBJ2-5,TRBD1,TRBV5-1,CASSGYRGRKETQYF,TGCGCCAGCAGCGGCTACAGGGGGCGTAAGGAGACCCAGTACTTC
.,15,TRBJ2-7,TRBD1,TRBV29-1,CSVLLTGGPAGEQYF,TGCAGCGTTCTTTTAACAGGGGGCCCAGCGGGCGAGCAGTACTTC
.,20,TRBJ2-5,TRBD2,TRBV5-1,CASSLLLPGLAGEIAETQYF,TGCGCCAGCAGCTTATTGTTACCGGGACTAGCGGGAGAAATAGCAGAGACCCAGTACTTC
.,16,TRBJ2-3,.,TRBV4-1,CASSQMGWGESDTQYF,TGCGCCAGCAGCCAAATGGGATGGGGGGAGTCAGATACGCAGTATTTT
.,15,TRBJ2-7,.,TRBV7-8,CASSAPGLGGFEQYF,TGTGCCAGCAGCGCACCCGGGTTGGGAGGCTTCGAGCAGTACTTC
.,14,TRBJ1-5,.,TRBV5-1,CASSSGEHNQPQHF,TGCGCCAGCAGCTCGGGTGAGCACAATCAGCCCCAGCATTTT
few,17,TRBJ2-7,TRBD1,TRBV6-1,CASSEVWDRTKNYEQYF,TGTGCCAGCAGTGAAGTTTGGGACAGAACCAAAAACTACGAGCAGTACTTC
.,18,TRBJ2-6,.,TRBV30,CAWRKGPGGSSGANVLTF,TGTGCCTGGCGAAAAGGCCCTGGGGGGTCCTCTGGGGCCAACGTCCTGACTTTC